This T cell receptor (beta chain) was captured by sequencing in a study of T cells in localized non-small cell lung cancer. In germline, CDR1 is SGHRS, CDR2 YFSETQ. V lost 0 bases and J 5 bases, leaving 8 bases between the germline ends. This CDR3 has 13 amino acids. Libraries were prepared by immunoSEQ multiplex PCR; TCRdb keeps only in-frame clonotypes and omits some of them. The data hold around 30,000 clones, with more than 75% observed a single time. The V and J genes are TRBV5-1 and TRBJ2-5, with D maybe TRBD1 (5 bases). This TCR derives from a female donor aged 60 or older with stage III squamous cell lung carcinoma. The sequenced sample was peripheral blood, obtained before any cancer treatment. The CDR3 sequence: CASSLAGYETQYF. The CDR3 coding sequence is TGCGCCAGCAGCTTGGCAGGGTACGAGACCCAGTACTTC.